The clone carrying this T cell receptor beta chain appeared a single time. Assay used: immunoSEQ multiplex PCR; TCRdb lists only in-frame clones, some missing. The table records 65,000 to 80,000 clones, roughly nine tenths of them present only once. Germline CDR1 is MNHNS and CDR2 is SASEGT. The V end was cut by 4 bases, the J end by 0 bases, with 6 bases between. This CDR3 is 14 amino acids long. This entry is derived from a study of T cell changes during pregnancy in multiple sclerosis. This specimen consisted of peripheral blood, obtained in the third trimester of pregnancy. The receptor comes from a female donor with multiple sclerosis, enrolled in a pregnancy study. The V and J genes are TRBV6-1 and TRBJ1-4; D unclear. CDR3 amino acids: CASSAWPTNEKLFF. The CDR3 coding sequence is TGTGCCAGCAGTGCCTGGCCAACTAATGAAAAACTGTTTTTT.